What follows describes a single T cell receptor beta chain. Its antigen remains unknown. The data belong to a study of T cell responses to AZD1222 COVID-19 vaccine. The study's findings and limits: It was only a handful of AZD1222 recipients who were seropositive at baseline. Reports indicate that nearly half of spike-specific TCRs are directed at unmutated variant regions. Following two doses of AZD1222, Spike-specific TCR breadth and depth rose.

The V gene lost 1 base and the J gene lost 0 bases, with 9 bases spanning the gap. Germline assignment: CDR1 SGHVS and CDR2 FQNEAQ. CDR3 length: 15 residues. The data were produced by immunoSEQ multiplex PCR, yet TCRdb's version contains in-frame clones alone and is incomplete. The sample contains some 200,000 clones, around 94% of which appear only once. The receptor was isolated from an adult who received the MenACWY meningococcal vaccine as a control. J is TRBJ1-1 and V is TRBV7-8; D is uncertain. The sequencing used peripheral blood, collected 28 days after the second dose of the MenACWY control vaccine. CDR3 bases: TGTGCCAGCAGCTTAGGTCAGAACATGAACACTGAAGCTTTCTTT. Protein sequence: CASSLGQNMNTEAFF.